This record concerns one T cell receptor beta chain sequence. Antigen unknown. This sample is part of a study of a mutant IDH1 vaccine in newly diagnosed glioma. Study at large: Earlier care involved radiotherapy, temozolomide, or both, and the majority received both.

CDR3 length: 14 residues. The ends lost 5 bases at V and 6 bases at J; junction bases unmatched: 6. The germline gives CDR1 SEHNR, CDR2 FQNEAQ (reference sequence). Sequenced by immunoSEQ multiplex PCR; TCRdb stores in-frame clones only, minus some. Of roughly 35,000 clones listed, 88% are singletons. Time point denoted: baseline, week 1 (first vaccination visit). Described treatment: pre-vaccination baseline after standard-of-care therapy. Patients carried new grade 3 or 4 IDH1-mutant astrocytomas lacking nuclear ATRX. Study results and caveats: In approximately 92% of patients, immune responses induced by the vaccine occurred.

The receptor's source is a woman aged 40 to 49 with glioma. The specimen comprised PBMCs, sampled from a glioma patient treated with radiotherapy, temozolomide or both. J is TRBJ1-4 and V is TRBV7-9; 7 nucleotides match TRBD1. In nucleotides, the CDR3 is TGTGCCAGCAGCCACAGACAGGGAGATGAAAAACTGTTTTTT. This encodes CASSHRQGDEKLFF.